This T cell receptor beta chain was sequenced during a study of beta chain features in type 1 diabetes. Study-wide results and caveats: Equally in patients and controls, PCR might preferentially amplify shorter templates. TCRB CDR3s from Type 1 diabetes patients were moderately but significantly shorter in all four CD4+ subsets.

In this sample, this clone turned up a few times. What it binds is not known. Sorting based on CD45RO/CCR7/CD25/CD127/CD95/CD27 separated CD4+ naive, central memory, regulatory and stem cell-like memory cells. The whole isolated RNA underwent reverse transcription, so sequencing captured expressed TCRB transcripts. It was found that naive, central memory and regulatory T cell samples averaged around 3.5 million reads. The repertoire was sequenced with immunoSEQ multiplex PCR; TCRdb's copy has only in-frame clones and lacks some. The sample carries 630,000 or so clones, about 14% recorded once. Trimming removed 1 base from V and 0 bases from J, with 13 bases in between. The CDR3 runs 17 residues. The germline gives CDR1 SGHTA, CDR2 FQGNSA.

The chain is built from TRBV7-2 and TRBJ1-5; D may be TRBD1 (5 bases). The sequencing input was naive CD4+ T cells from blood. This receptor was identified in a man aged 18 to 29 with type 1 diabetes. In nucleotides, the CDR3 is TGTGCCAGCAGCTTAGTAGGGACTCCAATTAGCAATCAGCCCCAGCATTTT. Protein sequence: CASSLVGTPISNQPQHF.